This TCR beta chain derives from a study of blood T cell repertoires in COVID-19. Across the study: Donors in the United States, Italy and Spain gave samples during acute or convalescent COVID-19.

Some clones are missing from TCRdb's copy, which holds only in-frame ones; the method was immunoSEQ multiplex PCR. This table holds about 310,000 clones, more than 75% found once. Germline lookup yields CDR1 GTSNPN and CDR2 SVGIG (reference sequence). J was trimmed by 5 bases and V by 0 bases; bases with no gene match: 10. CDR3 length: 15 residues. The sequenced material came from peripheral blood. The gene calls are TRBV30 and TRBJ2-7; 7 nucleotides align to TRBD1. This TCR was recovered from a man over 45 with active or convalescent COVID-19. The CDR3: CAWSVRQGVRDEQYF. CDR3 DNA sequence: TGTGCCTGGAGTGTACGGCAGGGGGTAAGAGACGAGCAGTACTTC.